The clone carrying this TCR beta chain was recorded once. These data are taken from a study of blood T cell repertoires in COVID-19. V was clipped by 2 bases and J by 1 base, with 6 bases between them. This CDR3 has 13 amino acids. Germline CDR1 SQVTM, CDR2 ANQGSEA. The authors' processing: Reference gene primer amplification gave nucleated cell count estimates. Clones were read by immunoSEQ multiplex PCR, and TCRdb kept only the in-frame ones, dropping some. The V and J calls and the clone size are those of that table, but D and trimming were determined from the DNA. This table holds approximately 170,000 clones, 70% to 90% found once. Enrollment of patients from Seattle took place during active infection, with longitudinal follow-up.

The sequencing input was peripheral blood. J is TRBJ1-3 and V is TRBV29-1; D uncertain. This sequence originates from a woman aged 55-69 years with COVID-19, enrolled during active disease. The CDR3 spells CSVERLSGNTIYF. CDR3 sequence (DNA): TGCAGCGTTGAAAGACTATCTGGAAACACCATATATTTT.